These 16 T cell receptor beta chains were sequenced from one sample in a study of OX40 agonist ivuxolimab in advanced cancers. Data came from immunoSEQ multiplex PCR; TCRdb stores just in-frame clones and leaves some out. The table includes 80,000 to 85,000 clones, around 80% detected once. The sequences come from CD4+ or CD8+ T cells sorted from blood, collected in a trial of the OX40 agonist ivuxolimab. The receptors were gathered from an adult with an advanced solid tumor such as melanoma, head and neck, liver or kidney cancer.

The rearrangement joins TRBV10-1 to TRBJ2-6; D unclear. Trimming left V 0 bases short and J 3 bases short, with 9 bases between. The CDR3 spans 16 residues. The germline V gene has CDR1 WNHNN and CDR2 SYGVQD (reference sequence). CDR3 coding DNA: TGCGCCAGCAGTGAGTCGATTGGGGTTGGGGCCAACGTCCTGACTTTC. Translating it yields CASSESIGVGANVLTF.

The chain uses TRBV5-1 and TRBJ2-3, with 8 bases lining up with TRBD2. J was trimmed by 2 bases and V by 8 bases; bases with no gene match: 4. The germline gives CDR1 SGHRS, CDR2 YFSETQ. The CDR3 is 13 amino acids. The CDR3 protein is CASSGELTDTQYF. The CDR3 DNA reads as TGCGCCAGTAGCGGGGAACTCACAGATACGCAGTATTTT.

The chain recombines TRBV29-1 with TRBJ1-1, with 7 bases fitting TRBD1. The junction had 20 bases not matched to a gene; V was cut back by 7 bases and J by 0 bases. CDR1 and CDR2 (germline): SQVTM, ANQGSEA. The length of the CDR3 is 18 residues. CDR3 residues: CSAVGGLGTDLLNTEAFF. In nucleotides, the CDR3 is TGCAGCGCTGTGGGGGGTTTAGGGACAGACCTTCTGAACACTGAAGCTTTCTTT.

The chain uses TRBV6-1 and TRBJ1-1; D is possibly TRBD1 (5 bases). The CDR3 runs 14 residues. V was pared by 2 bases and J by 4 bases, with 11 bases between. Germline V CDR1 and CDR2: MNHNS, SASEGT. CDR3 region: CASSERDQSTEAFF. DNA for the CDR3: TGTGCCAGCAGTGAAAGGGACCAATCCACTGAAGCTTTCTTT.

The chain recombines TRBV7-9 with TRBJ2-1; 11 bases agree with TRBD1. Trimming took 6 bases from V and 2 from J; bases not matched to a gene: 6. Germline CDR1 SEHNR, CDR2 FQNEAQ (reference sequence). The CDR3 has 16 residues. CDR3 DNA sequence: TGTGCCAGCAGGGATCCGGGACAGGGGGCCTACAATGAGCAGTTCTTC. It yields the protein CASRDPGQGAYNEQFF.

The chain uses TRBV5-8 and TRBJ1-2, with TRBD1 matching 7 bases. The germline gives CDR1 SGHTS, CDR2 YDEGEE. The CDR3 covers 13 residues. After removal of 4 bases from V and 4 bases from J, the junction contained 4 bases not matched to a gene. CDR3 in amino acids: CASSRTGPYGYTF. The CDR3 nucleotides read TGTGCCAGCAGCAGGACAGGTCCCTATGGCTACACCTTC.

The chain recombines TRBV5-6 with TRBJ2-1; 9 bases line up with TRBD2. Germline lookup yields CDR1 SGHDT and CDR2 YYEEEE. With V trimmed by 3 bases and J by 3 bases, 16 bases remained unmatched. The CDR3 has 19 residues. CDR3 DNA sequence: TGTGCCAGCAGCTCACAACACCTACTCCTAGCGGGATTCTACAATGAGCAGTTCTTC. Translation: CASSSQHLLLAGFYNEQFF.

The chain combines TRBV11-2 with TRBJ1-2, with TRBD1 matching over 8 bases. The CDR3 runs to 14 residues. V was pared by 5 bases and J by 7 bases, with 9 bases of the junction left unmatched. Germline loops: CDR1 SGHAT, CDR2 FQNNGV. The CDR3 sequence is CASSPQTGEGGYTF. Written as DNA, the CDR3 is TGTGCCAGCAGCCCCCAGACAGGGGAGGGTGGCTACACCTTC.

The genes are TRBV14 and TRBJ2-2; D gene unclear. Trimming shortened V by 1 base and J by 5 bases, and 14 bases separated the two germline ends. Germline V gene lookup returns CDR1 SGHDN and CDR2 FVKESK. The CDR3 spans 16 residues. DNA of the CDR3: TGTGCCAGCAGCCAAGTCGGTTCCCGGCGAACCGGGGAGCTGTTTTTT. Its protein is CASSQVGSRRTGELFF.

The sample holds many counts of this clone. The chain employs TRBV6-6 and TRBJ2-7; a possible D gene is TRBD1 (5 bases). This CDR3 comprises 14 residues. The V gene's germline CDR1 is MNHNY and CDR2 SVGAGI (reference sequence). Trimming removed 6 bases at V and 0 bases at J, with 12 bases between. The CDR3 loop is CASRPRASSYEQYF. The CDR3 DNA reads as TGTGCCAGCAGACCCAGGGCAAGCTCCTACGAGCAGTACTTC.

The CDR3 reads CASSLSRGVSGQPQHF. CDR3 in DNA: TGTGCCAGCAGTTTATCGCGGGGGGTTTCTGGGCAGCCCCAGCATTTT. The rearrangement links TRBV28 to TRBJ1-5; D is possibly TRBD1 (5 bases). This CDR3 is built from 16 residues. V lost 1 base, J lost 7 bases, and 17 bases lay in between. Germline lookup yields CDR1 MDHEN and CDR2 SYDVKM.

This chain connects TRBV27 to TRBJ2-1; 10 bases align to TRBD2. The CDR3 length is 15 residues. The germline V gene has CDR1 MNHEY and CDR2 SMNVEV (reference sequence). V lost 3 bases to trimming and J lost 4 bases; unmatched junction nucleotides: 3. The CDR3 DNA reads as TGTGCCAGCAGTTTCTTAGCGGGGGGATACAATGAGCAGTTCTTC. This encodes CASSFLAGGYNEQFF.

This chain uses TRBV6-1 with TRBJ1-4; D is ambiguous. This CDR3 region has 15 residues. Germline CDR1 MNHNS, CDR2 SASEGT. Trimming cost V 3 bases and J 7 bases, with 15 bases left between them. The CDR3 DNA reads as TGTGCCAGCAGTGATACCGTAGGTGGAGGTGAAAAACTGTTTTTT. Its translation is CASSDTVGGGEKLFF.

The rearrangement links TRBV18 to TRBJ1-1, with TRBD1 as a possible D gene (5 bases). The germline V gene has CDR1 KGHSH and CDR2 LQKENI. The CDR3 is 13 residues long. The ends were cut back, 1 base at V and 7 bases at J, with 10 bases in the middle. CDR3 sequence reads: CASSPLGDSEAFF. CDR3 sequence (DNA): TGTGCCAGCTCACCACTTGGAGACAGTGAAGCTTTCTTT. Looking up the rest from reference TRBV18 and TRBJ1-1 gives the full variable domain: NAGVMQNPRHLVRRRGQEARLRCSPMKGHSHVYWYRQLPEEGLKFMVYLQKENIIDESGMPKERFSAEFPKEGPSILRIQQVVRGDSAAYFCASSPLGDSEAFFGQGTRLTVV.

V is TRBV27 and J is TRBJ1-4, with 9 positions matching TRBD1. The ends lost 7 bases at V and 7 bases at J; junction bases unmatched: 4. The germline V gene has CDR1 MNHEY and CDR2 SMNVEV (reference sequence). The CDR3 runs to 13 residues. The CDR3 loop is CASMDRGREKLFF. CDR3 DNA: TGTGCCAGCATGGACAGGGGACGTGAAAAACTGTTTTTT.

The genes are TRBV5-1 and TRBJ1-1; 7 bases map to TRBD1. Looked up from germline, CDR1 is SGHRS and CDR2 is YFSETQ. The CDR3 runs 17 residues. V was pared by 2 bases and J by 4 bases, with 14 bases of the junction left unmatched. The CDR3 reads CASSFTKSGGEGTEAFF. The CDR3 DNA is TGCGCCAGCAGCTTCACCAAATCAGGGGGAGAAGGCACTGAAGCTTTCTTT. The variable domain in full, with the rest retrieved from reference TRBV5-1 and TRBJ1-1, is KAGVTQTPRYLIKTRGQQVTLSCSPISGHRSVSWYQQTPGQGLQFLFEYFSETQRNKGNFPGRFSGRQFSNSRSEMNVSTLELGDSALYLCASSFTKSGGEGTEAFFGQGTRLTVV.